The source of this T cell receptor (beta chain) is a study of CD8 T cells in Susac syndrome. Reverse transcription of about 0.45 to 1 ug RNA used random hexamers. MiXCR was run by TCRdb on the immunoSEQ multiplex PCR reads, yielding one entry per CDR3 protein. The data contain a few hundred thousand distinct CDR3 sequences, roughly 95% of them singletons. There are 14 residues in the CDR3. Deletions cut 3 bases from V and 0 bases from J, with 9 bases between. CDR1 is SGDLS and CDR2 is YYNGEE in the germline V gene. The TCR was taken from a human donor with multiple sclerosis. The specimen was CD4+ T cells from PBMCs. This sequence joins TRBV9 and TRBJ1-1; D not resolved. The CDR3 loop is CASSAEGLNTEAFF. The CDR3 coding sequence is TGTGCCAGCAGCGCAGAGGGTCTGAACACTGAAGCTTTCTTT.